The subject of this entry is one T cell receptor (beta chain). This specimen belongs to a study of blood T cell repertoires in COVID-19. The wider study: The United States, Italy and Spain provided the acute and convalescent COVID-19 samples. Sample material is recorded as cDNA or gDNA derived from T cells, B-cell-depleted T cells, or PBMCs.

In germline, CDR1 is MGHDK, CDR2 SYGVNS. This CDR3 has 14 residues. V gave up 3 bases and J gave up 7 bases, with 13 bases separating them. Original processing methods: Amplification from reference gene primers served as the basis for estimated nucleated cell counts. Generated by immunoSEQ multiplex PCR, the TCRdb table keeps only in-frame clones and is missing some. V, J and clone size are those of that table, while D and trimming were read from the DNA. The sample yields 650,000 to 800,000 clones, around 90% seen once. Sequencing used peripheral blood. This rearrangement joins TRBV25-1 to TRBJ2-1; a possible D gene is TRBD2 (6 bases). This TCR came from a woman aged 18-30 years with acute or convalescent COVID-19. The CDR3 DNA sequence: TGTGCCAGCAGTGAGCCGGGACTGTTAAATGAGCAGTTCTTC. The encoded protein is CASSEPGLLNEQFF.